A single sample gave rise to the 16 T cell receptor beta chains below, sequenced in a study of vaccination effects on CD4 cells after COVID-19. Antigens of these TCRs are unknown. Expansion of antigen-specific CD4+ T cells with viral peptide pools was carried out by the ViraFEST assay before sequencing. Investigators separated out CD4+ T cells once approximately 10 days of culture had passed. Testing of the vaccine recipients showed negative nucleocapsid antibodies and no prior SARS-CoV-2 infection. Using immunoSEQ multiplex PCR, the repertoire was profiled, and TCRdb retains in-frame clones only, with some absent. The sample records just under 75,000 clones, 65% to 75% being singletons. The sequences come from CD4+ T cells from PBMCs cultured with HCoV-NL63 spike peptides, collected before COVID-19 vaccination. These receptors came from a human donor who received a COVID-19 vaccine.

The table lists this clone with a few counts. This chain joins TRBV7-3 and TRBJ2-2; possibly TRBD1 for D (6 bases). Per germline, CDR1 SGHTA and CDR2 FQGTGA. Trimming took off 2 bases at V and 5 bases at J, with 12 bases between the two ends. The CDR3 is 15 amino acids. This chain's CDR3 is CASSLSGVGTGELFF. The CDR3 DNA reads as TGTGCCAGCAGCTTATCAGGGGTTGGAACCGGGGAGCTGTTTTTT.

CDR3 sequence (DNA): TGCGCCAGCAGCCCGACAGGGAACTATGGCTACACCTTC. Its protein product is CASSPTGNYGYTF. The rearrangement joins TRBV5-1 to TRBJ1-2; 7 bases map to TRBD1. Germline CDR1 reads SGHRS; CDR2 reads YFSETQ. After removal of 4 bases from V and 2 bases from J, the junction contained 2 bases not matched to a gene. The length of the CDR3 is 13 residues.

J is TRBJ2-7 and V is TRBV28; TRBD2 is a possible D gene (5 bases). Deletions cut 6 bases from V and 3 bases from J, with 12 bases between. Per germline, CDR1 MDHEN and CDR2 SYDVKM. The CDR3 is 13 amino acids. The chain's CDR3 is CASSSPGVYEQYV. CDR3 nucleotide sequence: TGTGCCAGCAGCTCCCCCGGGGTCTACGAGCAGTACGTC.

The chain joins TRBV5-1 to TRBJ1-4; no clear D. Germline V gene data show CDR1 as SGHRS and CDR2 as YFSETQ. CDR3 size: 14 residues. The ends were cut back, 0 bases at V and 5 bases at J, with 8 bases in the middle. The CDR3 region is CASSLGAENEKLFF. CDR3 in DNA: TGCGCCAGCAGCTTGGGAGCGGAAAATGAAAAACTGTTTTTT.

The chain links TRBV7-9 to TRBJ1-5; 7 nucleotides align to TRBD1. The CDR3 totals 15 residues. Unmatched junction bases numbered 1, after V lost 2 bases and J lost 0 bases. CDR1 is SEHNR and CDR2 is FQNEAQ in the germline V gene (reference sequence). The chain's CDR3 is CASSLTGDSNQPQHF. The CDR3 DNA is TGTGCCAGCAGCTTAACAGGGGATAGCAATCAGCCCCAGCATTTT.

This clone was seen a handful of times. This chain connects TRBV15 to TRBJ1-1; 8 bases match TRBD1. Germline trimming cut 1 base from V and 5 bases from J; bases unmatched to any gene: 3. The CDR3 is 14 amino acids. Germline-derived CDR1 and CDR2 are LNHNV and YYDKDF (reference sequence). The CDR3 DNA is TGTGCCACCAGCAGAGGCAGACAGGGGACTGAAGCTTTCTTT. Protein product: CATSRGRQGTEAFF. Based on the CDR3 plus reference TRBV15 and TRBJ1-1, the full variable domain is DAMVIQNPRYQVTQFGKPVTLSCSQTLNHNVMYWYQQKSSQAPKLLFHYYDKDFNNEADTPDNFQSRRPNTSFCFLDIRSPGLGDTAMYLCATSRGRQGTEAFFGQGTRLTVV.

The rearrangement joins TRBV30 to TRBJ2-1, with 13 bases that match TRBD2. Germline CDR1 is GTSNPN and CDR2 is SVGIG (reference sequence). This CDR3 has 19 amino acids. The V and J ends lost 4 bases and 3 bases, in that order; junction bases with no gene match: 15. CDR3 loop: CAWTTLWTSGGRFYNEQFF. The CDR3 bases are TGTGCCTGGACCACATTATGGACTAGCGGGGGACGATTCTACAATGAGCAGTTCTTC.

The CDR3 DNA sequence: TGCGCCAGCAGCTTGGGGGCTGCTGGGGCCAACGTCCTGACTTTC. It is translated as CASSLGAAGANVLTF. The V gene is TRBV5-1, the J gene TRBJ2-6; no clear D. The CDR3 runs 15 residues. Per germline, CDR1 SGHRS and CDR2 YFSETQ. Trimming left V 0 bases short and J 2 bases short, with 6 bases between.

The rearrangement uses TRBV24-1 and TRBJ1-2; D call uncertain. V was trimmed by 3 bases and J by 2 bases, leaving 12 bases between them. The CDR3 runs to 15 residues. Per germline, CDR1 KGHDR and CDR2 SFDVKD. CDR3: CATSDPSLRNYGYTF. CDR3 coding DNA: TGTGCCACCAGTGATCCCTCTCTCCGGAACTATGGCTACACCTTC.

The chain carries TRBV5-1 and TRBJ2-2; perhaps TRBD2 as D (5 bases). The length of the CDR3 is 15 residues. Between the trimmed V and J ends, which lost 8 bases and 7 bases, there was a span of 21 bases. Germline CDR1 is SGHRS and CDR2 is YFSETQ. Here the CDR3 DNA reads TGCGCCAGTACTCCCGGGGTCCCACTGATCGGGGAGCTGTTTTTT. This gives the protein CASTPGVPLIGELFF.

The CDR3 region is CASSAHTNLNTEAFF. The CDR3 DNA reads TGTGCCAGCAGCGCCCATACCAACCTGAACACTGAAGCTTTCTTT. The chain links TRBV3-1 (or the pseudogene TRBV3-2) to TRBJ1-1; no reliable D call. The CDR3 runs to 15 residues. Germline loops: CDR1 LGHDT, CDR2 YNNKEL (reference sequence). Trimming cost V 5 bases and J 0 bases, with 13 bases left between them.

The gene calls are TRBV3-1 (or the pseudogene TRBV3-2) and TRBJ1-2; TRBD1 agrees at 7 bases. Trimming cost V 2 bases and J 4 bases; bases outside gene matches: 7. The CDR3 has 15 residues. Germline loops: CDR1 LGHDT, CDR2 YNNKEL (reference sequence). CDR3 amino acids: CASSQSGGDSYGYTF. The CDR3 DNA reads TGTGCCAGCAGCCAATCAGGGGGGGACAGCTATGGCTACACCTTC.

This sequence joins TRBV30 and TRBJ2-1; tentative D call: TRBD1 (6 bases). The CDR3 consists of 12 residues. Germline-derived CDR1 and CDR2 are GTSNPN and SVGIG (reference sequence). Trimming removed 5 bases at V and 12 bases at J, with 17 bases between. This chain's CDR3 is CAWGKDSLGQFF. The CDR3 DNA is TGTGCCTGGGGAAAGGACAGTTTAGGGCAGTTCTTC.

The J gene is TRBJ1-5, the V gene TRBV30; D possibly corresponds to TRBD1 (5 bases). This CDR3 region has 14 residues. CDR1 GTSNPN and CDR2 SVGIG come from the germline V gene (reference sequence). Trimming left V 4 bases short and J 0 bases short, with 10 bases between. For the CDR3, the DNA is TGTGCCTGGAACCAGGGTTATAGCAATCAGCCCCAGCATTTT. Protein: CAWNQGYSNQPQHF.

This chain joins TRBV7-8 and TRBJ2-4; D possibly corresponds to TRBD2 (6 bases). V was clipped by 2 bases and J by 1 base, with 12 bases between them. The CDR3 has 16 amino acids. The germline V gene encodes CDR1 SGHVS and CDR2 FQNEAQ. CDR3 nucleotides: TGTGCCAGCAGCTTATGGGGGACTGCCGCCAAAAACATTCAGTACTTC. Residues: CASSLWGTAAKNIQYF.

This chain uses TRBV7-2 with TRBJ2-5; D uncertain. From germline, CDR1 is SGHTA and CDR2 FQGNSA. The V and J ends lost 6 bases and 4 bases respectively, with 12 bases between them. The CDR3 extends over 13 amino acids. CDR3 residues: CASSKMWAETQYF. The CDR3 nucleotides read TGTGCCAGCAGTAAGATGTGGGCAGAGACCCAGTACTTC.